This T cell receptor beta chain comes out of a study of STAT3 mutations in large granular lymphocyte leukemia. About the research overall: Among longitudinally sequenced T-LGLL patients, roughly half had canonical activating STAT3 mutations detected.

Study-wide results and limits: All newly emerging clones after therapy were STAT3 wild type. Every T-LGLL patient had at least one immunodominant TCRbeta clonotype.

A note on this clone: What it binds is unknown.

This table comes from immunoSEQ multiplex PCR, and its TCRdb copy is limited to in-frame clones, with some not included. Here the sample spans tens of thousands of clones, approximately 86% being singletons. The sample consisted of peripheral blood mononuclear cells. The receptor was derived from a man between 60 and 70 years old with T-cell large granular lymphocyte leukemia. Some clones in this sample may be carry-over from other donors' samples.

CDR3 amino acids: CASRRQGASYNSPLHF. CDR3 bases: TGTGCCAGCAGGAGACAGGGGGCGTCCTATAATTCACCCCTCCACTTT. V is TRBV7-2 and J is TRBJ1-6; TRBD1 aligns across 10 bases. V lost 6 bases, J lost 1 base, and 3 bases stayed unmatched. This CDR3 has 16 amino acids. The germline V gene has CDR1 SGHTA and CDR2 FQGNSA.